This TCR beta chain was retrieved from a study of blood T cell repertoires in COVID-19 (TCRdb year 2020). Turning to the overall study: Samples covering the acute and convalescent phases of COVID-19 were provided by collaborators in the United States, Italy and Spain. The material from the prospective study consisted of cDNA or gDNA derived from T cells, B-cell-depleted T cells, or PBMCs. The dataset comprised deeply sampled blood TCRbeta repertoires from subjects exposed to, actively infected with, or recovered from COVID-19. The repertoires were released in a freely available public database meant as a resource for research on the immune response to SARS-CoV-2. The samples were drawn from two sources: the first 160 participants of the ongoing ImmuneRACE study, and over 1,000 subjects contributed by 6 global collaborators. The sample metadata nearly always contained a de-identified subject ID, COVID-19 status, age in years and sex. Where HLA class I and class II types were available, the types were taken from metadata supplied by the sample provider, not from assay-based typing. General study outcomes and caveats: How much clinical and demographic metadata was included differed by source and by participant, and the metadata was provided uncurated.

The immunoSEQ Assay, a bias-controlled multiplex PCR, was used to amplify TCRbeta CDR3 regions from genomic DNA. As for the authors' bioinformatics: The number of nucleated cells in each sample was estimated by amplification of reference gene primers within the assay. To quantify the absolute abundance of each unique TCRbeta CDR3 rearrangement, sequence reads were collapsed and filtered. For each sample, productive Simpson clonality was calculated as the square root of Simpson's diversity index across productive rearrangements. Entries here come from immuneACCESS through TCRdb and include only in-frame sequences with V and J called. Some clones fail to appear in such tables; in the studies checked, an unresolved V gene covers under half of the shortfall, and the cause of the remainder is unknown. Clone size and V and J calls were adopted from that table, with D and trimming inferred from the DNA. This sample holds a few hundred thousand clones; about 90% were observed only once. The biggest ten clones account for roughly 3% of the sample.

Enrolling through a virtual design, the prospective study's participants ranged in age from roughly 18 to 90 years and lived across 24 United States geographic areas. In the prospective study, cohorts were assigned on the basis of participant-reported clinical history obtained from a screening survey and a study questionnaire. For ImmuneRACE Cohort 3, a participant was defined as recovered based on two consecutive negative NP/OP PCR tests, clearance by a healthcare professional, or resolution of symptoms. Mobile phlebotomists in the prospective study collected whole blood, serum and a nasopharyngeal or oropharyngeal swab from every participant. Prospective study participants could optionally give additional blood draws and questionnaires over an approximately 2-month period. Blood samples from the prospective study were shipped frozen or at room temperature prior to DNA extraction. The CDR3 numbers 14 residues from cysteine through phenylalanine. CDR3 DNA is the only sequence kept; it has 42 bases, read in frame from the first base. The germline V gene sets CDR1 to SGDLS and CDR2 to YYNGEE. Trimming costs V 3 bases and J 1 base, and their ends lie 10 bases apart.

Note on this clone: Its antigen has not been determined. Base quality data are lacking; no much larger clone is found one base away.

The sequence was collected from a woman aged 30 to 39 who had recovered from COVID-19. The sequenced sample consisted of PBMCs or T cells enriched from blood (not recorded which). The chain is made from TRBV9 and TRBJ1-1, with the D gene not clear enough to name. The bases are TGTGCCAGCAGCGCTCCCGGGAGGAACACTGAAGCTTTCTTT. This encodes CASSAPGRNTEAFF.